The 32 T cell receptor beta chains below come from one sample, sequenced in a study of beta chain features in type 1 diabetes. The investigators reverse transcribed all of the isolated RNA, so they sequenced expressed TCRB transcripts. The data were produced by immunoSEQ multiplex PCR, yet TCRdb's version contains in-frame clones alone and is incomplete. The table lists approximately 300,000 clones, approximately 10% of them singletons. What was sequenced was naive CD4+ T cells from blood. Receptors originate from a woman in her 30s in good health.

This clone occurred a few times. This chain links TRBV12-5 with TRBJ2-2; 8 nucleotides match TRBD1. Germline V gives CDR1 LGHNT, CDR2 FRNRAP. The CDR3 has 13 amino acids. V trimming: 5 bases; J trimming: 7 bases; junction bases outside the gene matches: 3. The CDR3 DNA sequence: TGTGCTAGTGGTCAGGGGGCGTACGGGGAGCTGTTTTTT. Protein sequence: CASGQGAYGELFF.

The chain has TRBV4-3 and TRBJ1-2; possible D gene TRBD1, 6 bases. Looked up from germline, CDR1 is LGHNA and CDR2 is YSLEER. V lost 0 bases and J 4 bases, leaving 12 bases between the germline ends. The CDR3 is made up of 15 amino acids. The CDR3 nucleotides read TGCGCCAGCAGCCAAGAAGGACAGTTGCGCTATGGCTACACCTTC. Translation gives CASSQEGQLRYGYTF.

This clone was counted a few times. Distinct nucleotide sequences in the sample also encode this CDR3. The chain recombines TRBV29-1 with TRBJ2-7, with a tentative D call TRBD1 (6 bases). The CDR3 is 13 amino acids. With 3 bases removed from V and 0 bases from J, the gap between germline ends came to 9 bases. Germline CDR1 is SQVTM and CDR2 is ANQGSEA. The chain's CDR3 is CSVDRGGSYEQYF. CDR3 nucleotide sequence: TGCAGCGTTGATAGAGGGGGCTCCTACGAGCAGTACTTC.

This clone has a handful of counts. The V and J genes are TRBV7-2 and TRBJ1-1; 7 nucleotides line up with TRBD1. The V and J ends lost 4 bases and 5 bases, in that order; junction bases with no gene match: 16. CDR3 length: 17 residues. CDR1 is SGHTA and CDR2 is FQGNSA in the germline V gene. As DNA, the CDR3 is TGTGCCAGCAGCTCGGCCGGGACAGTAATGGGTCGGACTGAAGCTTTCTTT. Protein sequence: CASSSAGTVMGRTEAFF.

CDR3 loop: CASSFTGQSYEQYF. CDR3 sequence (DNA): TGTGCCAGCAGTTTTACGGGACAGTCCTACGAGCAGTACTTC. The chain carries TRBV27 and TRBJ2-7, with 7 bases fitting TRBD1. Germline V CDR1 and CDR2: MNHEY, SMNVEV (reference sequence). Germline trimming cut 3 bases from V and 1 base from J; bases unmatched to any gene: 3. The CDR3 length is 14 residues.

This clone turned up a few times. V is TRBV28 and J is TRBJ1-5; possible D gene TRBD1, 6 bases. Trimming shortened V by 2 bases and J by 5 bases, and 13 bases separated the two germline ends. The CDR3 is made up of 15 amino acids. CDR1 and CDR2 from the germline V gene are MDHEN and SYDVKM. CDR3 loop: CASSLTGRLDQPQHF. CDR3 DNA: TGTGCCAGCAGTTTAACAGGGCGGTTGGATCAGCCCCAGCATTTT.

V usage is TRBV11-2 and J usage is TRBJ2-3, with 11 bases matching TRBD2. Germline lookup yields CDR1 SGHAT and CDR2 FQNNGV. J gave up 0 bases and V 5 bases, and 4 bases lay outside the gene matches. CDR3 size: 16 residues. CDR3 loop: CASSPWTSGSTDTQYF. DNA for the CDR3: TGTGCCAGCAGCCCTTGGACTAGCGGGAGCACAGATACGCAGTATTTT.

The rearrangement links TRBV11-3 to TRBJ2-2; 8 nucleotides agree with TRBD2. The CDR3 spans 17 residues. With V trimmed by 4 bases and J by 1 base, 8 bases remained unmatched. Germline V lookup: CDR1 SGHNT, CDR2 YENEEA. The CDR3 coding sequence is TGTGCCAGCAGCTCCGCCATAGCGGGACTGAACACCGGGGAGCTGTTTTTT. Protein product: CASSSAIAGLNTGELFF. Complete variable domain (other parts from reference TRBV11-3 and TRBJ2-2): EAGVVQSPRYKIIEKKQPVAFWCNPISGHNTLYWYLQNLGQGPELLIRYENEEAVDDSQLPKDRFSAERLKGVDSTLKIQPAELGDSAVYLCASSSAIAGLNTGELFFGEGSRLTVL.

This clone has just a few counts. This chain joins TRBV7-9 and TRBJ2-1; TRBD2 agrees at 11 bases. V was pared by 5 bases and J by 5 bases, with 5 bases of the junction left unmatched. The germline V gene encodes CDR1 SEHNR and CDR2 FQNEAQ (reference sequence). The CDR3 length is 15 residues. CDR3 bases: TGTGCCAGCAGCATTCCGGGACTAGCGGACAATGAGCAGTTCTTC. This translates into CASSIPGLADNEQFF.

The rearrangement uses TRBV28 and TRBJ2-5; TRBD1 agrees at 8 bases. Germline-derived CDR1 and CDR2 are MDHEN and SYDVKM. The CDR3 has 14 amino acids. V was clipped by 5 bases and J by 5 bases; unmatched bases: 7. The DNA for the CDR3 is TGTGCCAGCAGTCCCCTAAGACAGGGGGAGACCCAGTACTTC. This sequence encodes CASSPLRQGETQYF. Drawing the rest from reference TRBV28 and TRBJ2-5, the complete variable domain is DVKVTQSSRYLVKRTGEKVFLECVQDMDHENMFWYRQDPGLGLRLIYFSYDVKMKEKGDIPEGYSVSREKKERFSLILESASTNQTSMYLCASSPLRQGETQYFGPGTRLLVL.

The V gene is TRBV6-1, the J gene TRBJ2-2; possibly TRBD2 for D (5 bases). From germline, CDR1 is MNHNS and CDR2 SASEGT. Trimming left V 6 bases short and J 6 bases short, with 17 bases between. The CDR3 totals 15 residues. The CDR3 here is CASSSPGVGAGELFF. As DNA, the CDR3 is TGTGCCAGCAGCTCCCCTGGGGTGGGAGCCGGGGAGCTGTTTTTT.

This clone was observed a few times. The chain is built from TRBV11-3 and TRBJ2-7; tentative D call: TRBD2 (5 bases). This CDR3 has 12 residues. The germline V and J ends were trimmed by 0 bases and 7 bases, with 7 bases remaining between them. Per germline, CDR1 SGHNT and CDR2 YENEEA. The CDR3 DNA follows: TGTGCCAGCAGCTTAGATCGCGGGGAGCAGTACTTC. Residues: CASSLDRGEQYF.

The chain recombines TRBV14 with TRBJ1-5; D might be TRBD1 (5 bases). The V gene's germline CDR1 is SGHDN and CDR2 FVKESK. The CDR3 sequence is 13 residues long. Trimming stripped 1 base from V and 7 bases from J, with 8 bases between. The CDR3 DNA reads TGTGCCAGCAGCCAAGGCGGGGCCCAGCCCCAGCATTTT. It is translated as CASSQGGAQPQHF.

This clone was counted a few times. V usage is TRBV4-2 and J usage is TRBJ1-5; 11 bases are shared with TRBD1. CDR1 and CDR2 from the germline V gene are LGHNA and YNFKEQ. Losses at the gene ends were 4 bases for V and 6 bases for J; bases not matched to a gene: 8. This CDR3 is 16 amino acids long. The CDR3 region has the DNA TGTGCCAGCAGCCCATCGGGACAGGGGGGGGGTCAGCCCCAGCATTTT. Residues: CASSPSGQGGGQPQHF.

The CDR3 loop is CSGNSGRGSYNEQFF. The CDR3 DNA follows: TGCAGCGGGAATAGCGGGAGGGGCTCCTACAATGAGCAGTTCTTC. The chain has TRBV29-1 and TRBJ2-1, with 11 bases that match TRBD2. Unmatched junction bases numbered 5, after V lost 7 bases and J lost 0 bases. The CDR3 has 15 residues. Germline values: CDR1 SQVTM, CDR2 ANQGSEA.

The chain uses TRBV18 and TRBJ2-4; D not certain. The CDR3 contains 19 residues. The germline V gene encodes CDR1 KGHSH and CDR2 LQKENI. Trimming shortened V by 3 bases and J by 0 bases, and 21 bases separated the two germline ends. As DNA, the CDR3 is TGTGCCAGCTCACCCCCCGCAGGCCACGACCCTCTAGCCAAAAACATTCAGTACTTC. It encodes CASSPPAGHDPLAKNIQYF.

The chain combines TRBV4-1 with TRBJ2-7; 8 bases are shared with TRBD2. CDR1 and CDR2 (germline): MGHRA, YSYEKL. J lost 0 bases, V lost 1 base, and 8 bases had no gene match. CDR3 length equals 17 residues. DNA for the CDR3: TGCGCCAGCAGCCAAGCTCTAGCGGGCGGCAGCTCCTACGAGCAGTACTTC. Its protein product is CASSQALAGGSSYEQYF.

The chain employs TRBV7-9 and TRBJ2-5, with 9 bases matching TRBD1. J gave up 7 bases and V 3 bases, and 6 bases lay outside the gene matches. The germline V gene encodes CDR1 SEHNR and CDR2 FQNEAQ (reference sequence). CDR3 length: 14 amino acids. DNA for the CDR3: TGTGCCAGCAGCTTTACAGGGGGCGTAGTGACCCAGTACTTC. It specifies CASSFTGGVVTQYF.

The chain joins TRBV5-1 to TRBJ2-5; 9 nucleotides match TRBD2. The CDR3 has 13 residues. The germline gives CDR1 SGHRS, CDR2 YFSETQ. The V gene end was trimmed by 4 bases and the J gene end by 5 bases; junction bases not matched to a gene: 3. This CDR3 is CASSASGMETQYF. The DNA for the CDR3 is TGCGCCAGCAGCGCTAGCGGGATGGAGACCCAGTACTTC.

In this sample, this clone turned up a few times. V usage is TRBV6-5 and J usage is TRBJ2-7; TRBD1 is a possible D gene (5 bases). Deletions cut 3 bases from V and 3 bases from J, with 9 bases between. The germline V gene encodes CDR1 MNHEY and CDR2 SVGAGI. CDR3 length equals 13 residues. The CDR3 region is CASSYGASYEQYF. The CDR3 coding sequence is TGTGCCAGCAGTTATGGGGCCAGCTACGAGCAGTACTTC.

The chain joins TRBV19 to TRBJ1-5, with 7 bases lining up with TRBD1. The CDR3 is made up of 14 amino acids. Per the germline V gene, CDR1 is LNHDA and CDR2 is SQIVND (reference sequence). V gave up 6 bases and J gave up 6 bases; unmatched junction bases: 8. The CDR3 is CASRLGGRAQPQHF. The CDR3 DNA follows: TGTGCCAGTAGACTAGGGGGCAGGGCTCAGCCCCAGCATTTT.

This clone was seen only a few times. The chain links TRBV7-2 to TRBJ1-1, with 7 bases lining up with TRBD1. The V gene end was trimmed by 4 bases and the J gene end by 5 bases; junction bases not matched to a gene: 7. The CDR3 length is 14 residues. The germline V gene has CDR1 SGHTA and CDR2 FQGNSA. In DNA form, the CDR3 reads TGTGCCAGCAGCTCACGAGGGGGCAGGACTGAAGCTTTCTTT. Translating it yields CASSSRGGRTEAFF.

The J gene is TRBJ2-2, the V gene TRBV30, with 8 bases lining up with TRBD2. The CDR3 runs to 16 residues. J gave up 6 bases and V 1 base, and 10 bases lay outside the gene matches. CDR1 GTSNPN and CDR2 SVGIG come from the germline V gene (reference sequence). The CDR3 sequence: CAWSGIAGIRAGELFF. In DNA form, the CDR3 reads TGTGCCTGGAGTGGGATAGCGGGGATTCGCGCCGGGGAGCTGTTTTTT. The whole variable domain, remainder taken from reference TRBV30 and TRBJ2-2, is SQTIHQWPATLVQPVGSPLSLECTVEGTSNPNLYWYRQAAGRGLQLLFYSVGIGQISSEVPQNLSASRPQDRQFILSSKKLLLSDSGFYLCAWSGIAGIRAGELFFGEGSRLTVL.

This clone was seen only a few times. Other DNA sequences in the same sample also yield this CDR3. V usage is TRBV9 and J usage is TRBJ2-3; TRBD2 aligns across 14 bases. CDR1 is SGDLS and CDR2 is YYNGEE in the germline V gene. The CDR3 length is 16 residues. V gave up 0 bases and J gave up 3 bases; unmatched junction bases: 0. DNA of the CDR3: TGTGCCAGCAGCGTAGGACTAGCGGGAGGGACAGATACGCAGTATTTT. Protein: CASSVGLAGGTDTQYF.

V usage is TRBV18 and J usage is TRBJ2-1; 12 bases are a match to TRBD2. V shed 6 bases, J shed 8 bases, and the junction held 5 bases outside the gene matches. This CDR3 comprises 14 residues. Germline assignment: CDR1 KGHSH and CDR2 LQKENI. The CDR3 coding sequence is TGTGCCAGCTCTCTAGCGGGAGGGCCAGATGAGCAGTTCTTC. It yields the protein CASSLAGGPDEQFF.

This clone was detected only a few times. The rearrangement uses TRBV4-2 and TRBJ2-5; maybe TRBD1 (5 bases). CDR1 and CDR2 (germline): LGHNA, YNFKEQ. The CDR3 consists of 16 residues. Trimming removed 1 base at V and 2 bases at J, with 14 bases between. In DNA, the CDR3 is TGTGCCAGCAGCCAAGCCTCTGGGGCAGCGCAAGAGACCCAGTACTTC. This sequence encodes CASSQASGAAQETQYF.

V and J are TRBV7-9 and TRBJ1-1, with a weak D call TRBD1 (5 bases). V shed 8 bases and J shed 5 bases, with 15 bases lying between them. The CDR3 is made up of 13 amino acids. Germline assignment: CDR1 SEHNR and CDR2 FQNEAQ (reference sequence). DNA for the CDR3: TGTGCCAGCGCTGGGGGGAAGAAGACTGAAGCTTTCTTT. This encodes CASAGGKKTEAFF.

The V call is TRBV5-1, the J call TRBJ2-7; 8 bases map to TRBD2. V dropped 4 bases and J dropped 0; count of bases not matched to a gene: 6. CDR1 is SGHRS, CDR2 YFSETQ, per germline. CDR3 length: 15 residues. This chain's CDR3 is CASSPYAGGSYEQYF. The DNA of the CDR3 is TGCGCCAGCAGCCCCTATGCGGGAGGCTCCTACGAGCAGTACTTC. Drawing the rest from reference TRBV5-1 and TRBJ2-7, the complete variable domain is KAGVTQTPRYLIKTRGQQVTLSCSPISGHRSVSWYQQTPGQGLQFLFEYFSETQRNKGNFPGRFSGRQFSNSRSEMNVSTLELGDSALYLCASSPYAGGSYEQYFGPGTRLTVT.

The chain recombines TRBV5-8 with TRBJ2-7, with D maybe TRBD2 (6 bases). Germline V gene data show CDR1 as SGHTS and CDR2 as YDEGEE. Deletions cut 4 bases from V and 0 bases from J, with 11 bases between. The CDR3 is 14 amino acids. Here the CDR3 DNA reads TGTGCCAGCAGCGCTCGGGGGAGCTCCTACGAGCAGTACTTC. The encoded protein is CASSARGSSYEQYF. The whole variable domain, filled in from reference TRBV5-8 and TRBJ2-7, reads EAGVTQSPTHLIKTRGQQATLRCSPISGHTSVYWYQQALGLGLQFLLWYDEGEERNRGNFPPRFSGRQFPNYSSELNVNALELEDSALYLCASSARGSSYEQYFGPGTRLTVT.

The rearrangement joins TRBV7-2 to TRBJ2-1; D is perhaps TRBD2 (6 bases). V was shortened by 4 bases and J by 0 bases, with 16 bases between the two germline ends. Germline CDR1 SGHTA, CDR2 FQGNSA. The CDR3 is 17 residues long. This CDR3 reads CASSSQLTSLSYNEQFF. The DNA for the CDR3 is TGTGCCAGCAGCTCCCAGCTAACTAGCCTCTCCTACAATGAGCAGTTCTTC.

This chain uses TRBV30 with TRBJ2-5, with 10 nucleotides matching TRBD2. The CDR3 runs to 19 residues. Germline V gives CDR1 GTSNPN, CDR2 SVGIG (reference sequence). V lost 5 bases to trimming and J lost 0 bases; unmatched junction nucleotides: 18. CDR3 coding DNA: TGTGCCTGGGGGGGGGCGAGGAGCGGGAGGGCCAGGTACCAAGAGACCCAGTACTTC. Translated: CAWGGARSGRARYQETQYF.

This clone has only a few counts. This rearrangement joins TRBV10-3 to TRBJ2-1; D may be TRBD2 (5 bases). The CDR3 length is 15 residues. CDR1 and CDR2 (germline): ENHRY, SYGVKD. The ends were cut back, 6 bases at V and 0 bases at J, with 12 bases in the middle. The chain's CDR3 is CAIRSGESSYNEQFF. CDR3 bases: TGTGCCATCAGATCCGGGGAAAGCTCCTACAATGAGCAGTTCTTC.